This TCR beta chain derives from a study of tumor and adjacent non-tumor tissue in lung cancer. To note about this clonotype: Its target is unknown. This could be a read error, since a much larger clone is one nucleotide away.

A modified ARM-PCR protocol with three rounds of nested PCR amplified TCRbeta. TCRdb recomputed calls from the multiplex PCR reads with MiXCR, one row per CDR3 protein. This table holds 100,000 to 150,000 distinct CDR3 sequences, 66% found once. Study outcomes and limitations: Compared with tumor, normal lung showed significantly lower TCR diversity.

This CDR3 has 14 amino acids. This sample's RNA came from whole unsorted tissue. The sample taken for sequencing was lung tumor tissue. The receptor was isolated from a young man with non-small cell lung cancer. V and J are TRBV12-3 or TRBV12-4 and TRBJ2-3; possibly TRBD1 for D (5 bases). The CDR3 DNA follows: TGTGCCAGCAGTTTGCTGACAGCCCCAGATACGAAGTATTTT. Amino acids: CASSLLTAPDTKYF.